The 27 T cell receptor beta chains presented below share a single source sample, sequenced in a study of T cell changes during pregnancy in multiple sclerosis. Measured with immunoSEQ multiplex PCR; TCRdb has only the in-frame clones, and not every one. The repertoire consists of more than 85,000 clones, with about 94% occurring once and the leading ten covering approximately 1%. The material sequenced was peripheral blood, taken before pregnancy. The receptors were gathered from a female donor with multiple sclerosis, enrolled in a pregnancy study.

The V and J genes are TRBV9 and TRBJ1-1, with D maybe TRBD1 (6 bases). This CDR3 region has 15 residues. Trimming shortened V by 0 bases and J by 4 bases, and 13 bases separated the two germline ends. The germline V gene has CDR1 SGDLS and CDR2 YYNGEE. Written as DNA, the CDR3 is TGTGCCAGCAGCGTAGGGGGGGGGCCGAGCACTGAAGCTTTCTTT. Residues: CASSVGGGPSTEAFF.

The chain combines TRBV2 with TRBJ2-1; 8 nucleotides agree with TRBD2. V lost 3 bases to trimming and J lost 7 bases; unmatched junction nucleotides: 8. This CDR3 comprises 15 residues. Germline V gives CDR1 SNHLY, CDR2 FYNNEI. The CDR3: CASSEIAGQGNEQFF. CDR3 DNA sequence: TGTGCCAGCAGTGAGATAGCGGGGCAAGGTAATGAGCAGTTCTTC.

This chain links TRBV27 with TRBJ1-2, with no clear D. The CDR3 covers 14 residues. Trimming removed 6 bases at V and 3 bases at J, with 14 bases between. CDR1 is MNHEY and CDR2 is SMNVEV in the germline V gene (reference sequence). This chain's CDR3 is CASSLRRVDYGYTF. The CDR3 region has the DNA TGTGCCAGCAGCCTCCGGAGGGTAGACTATGGCTACACCTTC.

V is TRBV5-1 and J is TRBJ2-7, with 9 bases identical to TRBD1. The germline V gene encodes CDR1 SGHRS and CDR2 YFSETQ. V shed 1 base and J 4 bases; nucleotides not matched to a gene: 9. The length of the CDR3 is 16 residues. Here the CDR3 DNA reads TGCGCCAGCAGCTTGACGTCCGGGACAGGGAAATACGAGCAGTACTTC. Amino acid sequence: CASSLTSGTGKYEQYF.

To note about this clone: One end of the junction fails to match germline, which may point to a read error. This chain joins TRBV7-9 and TRBJ2-7; 13 nucleotides line up with TRBD2. CDR3 size: 17 residues. Looked up from germline, CDR1 is SEHNR and CDR2 is FQNEAQ (reference sequence). The DNA for the CDR3 is TGTGCCAGCAGCCCCCGGACTAGCGGGAGTTTCTCCAACGAGCAGTACTTC. It yields the protein CASSPRTSGSFSNEQYF.

This clone has a handful of counts. The junction shows a germline mismatch at one end, possibly a read error. CDR3 sequence: CASSPQGIEAFF. CDR3 nucleotides: TGTGCCAGCTCTCCACAGGGGATTGAAGCTTTCTTT. The J gene is TRBJ1-1, the V gene TRBV18; TRBD1 matches at 7 bases. The CDR3 totals 12 residues. In germline, CDR1 is KGHSH, CDR2 LQKENI. Drawing the rest from reference TRBV18 and TRBJ1-1, the complete variable domain is NAGVMQNPRHLVRRRGQEARLRCSPMKGHSHVYWYRQLPEEGLKFMVYLQKENIIDESGMPKERFSAEFPKEGPSILRIQQVVRGDSAAYFCASSPQGIEAFFGQGTRLTVV.

This chain joins TRBV19 and TRBJ2-5; 7 nucleotides match TRBD1. The CDR3 covers 15 residues. CDR1 and CDR2 from the germline V gene are LNHDA and SQIVND (reference sequence). The V and J ends lost 5 bases and 1 base, in that order; junction bases with no gene match: 7. The CDR3 protein is CASSSTGVPQETQYF. The CDR3 nucleotides read TGTGCCAGTAGTTCCACAGGGGTTCCCCAAGAGACCCAGTACTTC.

This chain links TRBV15 with TRBJ2-7, with D maybe TRBD1 (7 bases). Trimming cost V 1 base and J 2 bases, with 12 bases left between them. Germline lookup yields CDR1 LNHNV and CDR2 YYDKDF (reference sequence). The CDR3 is made up of 15 amino acids. The DNA for the CDR3 is TGTGCCACCAGCAGAGCGGCAGGGGGGACCTACGAGCAGTACTTC. It codes for CATSRAAGGTYEQYF.

This rearrangement joins TRBV15 to TRBJ1-1; D call uncertain. This CDR3 region has 17 residues. V was cut by 0 bases and J by 2 bases, with 16 bases left in between. Germline V gene data show CDR1 as LNHNV and CDR2 as YYDKDF (reference sequence). CDR3 in amino acids: CATSRDQQLQFNTEAFF. The DNA of the CDR3 is TGTGCCACCAGCAGAGATCAACAGCTACAATTTAACACTGAAGCTTTCTTT.

The sample holds one count of this clone. The CDR3, as DNA: TGTGCCAGCAGCCAAGACGGGGTTACCTACGAGCAGTACTTC. As protein: CASSQDGVTYEQYF. This chain joins TRBV4-2 and TRBJ2-7, with D possibly TRBD2 on 5 matching bases. The CDR3 sequence is 14 residues long. The V and J ends lost 0 bases and 2 bases respectively, with 8 bases between them. From germline, CDR1 is LGHNA and CDR2 YNFKEQ.

This chain uses TRBV29-1 with TRBJ2-3, with a possible D match to TRBD1 (5 bases). Per germline, CDR1 SQVTM and CDR2 ANQGSEA. This CDR3 is 13 amino acids long. V was pared by 4 bases and J by 4 bases, with 12 bases between. CDR3 region: CSVGRGRADTQYF. CDR3 nucleotides: TGCAGCGTTGGAAGGGGCCGGGCAGATACGCAGTATTTT.

The chain couples TRBV6-1 to TRBJ2-1; D is possibly TRBD1 (6 bases). Trimming left V 2 bases short and J 7 bases short, with 18 bases between. The length of the CDR3 is 16 residues. The germline V gene has CDR1 MNHNS and CDR2 SASEGT. The CDR3 bases are TGTGCCAGCAGTGAAATGCCGGCAGGGGTGTGGAATGAGCAGTTCTTC. Protein product: CASSEMPAGVWNEQFF.

The J gene is TRBJ1-1, the V gene TRBV6-5; a weak D match, TRBD1 (6 bases). Germline CDR1 and CDR2: MNHEY and SVGAGI. Trimming pared 0 bases from V and 0 bases from J, leaving 8 bases between. This CDR3 has 15 amino acids. As DNA, the CDR3 is TGTGCCAGCAGTTACTCGGGACACATGAACACTGAAGCTTTCTTT. It translates to CASSYSGHMNTEAFF.

The chain combines TRBV6-5 with TRBJ1-1; D ambiguous. Germline values: CDR1 MNHEY, CDR2 SVGAGI. The CDR3 is 13 residues long. V lost 3 bases and J lost 6, with 11 bases in between. For the CDR3, the DNA is TGTGCCAGCAGTTATTCGCGTGTAGCTGAAGCTTTCTTT. This sequence encodes CASSYSRVAEAFF.

This chain links TRBV18 with TRBJ1-1; no definite D call. V dropped 5 bases and J dropped 3 bases, with 19 bases sitting between them. The CDR3 consists of 16 residues. Germline values: CDR1 KGHSH, CDR2 LQKENI. For the CDR3, the DNA is TGTGCCAGCTCATCATCCTCTCTTGGCTTCGACACTGAAGCTTTCTTT. Translation: CASSSSSLGFDTEAFF.

V usage is TRBV6-4 and J usage is TRBJ2-1; 8 nucleotides match TRBD2. Germline loops: CDR1 MRHNA, CDR2 SNTAGT. This CDR3 is built from 17 residues. J gave up 0 bases and V 6 bases, and 10 bases lay outside the gene matches. The CDR3 coding sequence is TGTGCCAGCAGCGTGACCGGGAGGGTCAGCTCCTACAATGAGCAGTTCTTC. Translation gives CASSVTGRVSSYNEQFF.

The chain couples TRBV21-1 to TRBJ2-7; no check of the table's D call, TRBD2, against the DNA was made. TRBV21-1 is a documented pseudogene. The CDR3 length is 15 residues. CDR3 nucleotide sequence: TGTGCCAGCAGGTGGGAGGACGACCTAACCTACGAGCAGTACTTC. Translating it yields CASRWEDDLTYEQYF.

The chain joins TRBV18 to TRBJ1-4; D is perhaps TRBD1 (6 bases). This CDR3 is 14 amino acids long. Germline-derived CDR1 and CDR2 are KGHSH and LQKENI. V dropped 1 base and J dropped 4 bases, with 7 bases sitting between them. The CDR3 DNA reads TGTGCCAGCTCACCACAACAGGGTAATGAAAAACTGTTTTTT. It encodes CASSPQQGNEKLFF.

For this clone: The same CDR3 arises from other DNA sequences in this sample as well. The rearrangement joins TRBV30 to TRBJ1-2; D is perhaps TRBD1 (6 bases). V was clipped by 0 bases and J by 3 bases, with 8 bases between them. Germline CDR1 is GTSNPN and CDR2 is SVGIG (reference sequence). The CDR3 has 13 amino acids. Here the CDR3 reads CAWSVGGDYGYTF. CDR3 coding DNA: TGTGCCTGGAGTGTTGGGGGCGACTATGGCTACACCTTC.

The genes are TRBV10-2 and TRBJ1-1; D not certain. The CDR3 is made up of 11 amino acids. Germline CDR1 is WSHSY and CDR2 is SAAADI. Trimming took off 7 bases at V and 10 bases at J, with 13 bases between the two ends. In nucleotides, the CDR3 is TGCGCCAGCACCCGCGGGGTGGGAGCTTTCTTT. It is translated as CASTRGVGAFF.

In this sample, this clone turned up a few times. The chain uses TRBV6-4 and TRBJ1-1; D is unclear. CDR3 length: 13 residues. Germline CDR1 is MRHNA and CDR2 is SNTAGT. Trimming took 2 bases from V and 5 from J, leaving 9 bases between them. CDR3 protein: CASSDGGRTEAFF. The CDR3 nucleotides are TGTGCCAGCAGTGACGGAGGAAGAACTGAAGCTTTCTTT.

A single count supports this clone. V usage is TRBV5-6 and J usage is TRBJ1-1; TRBD1 might be the D (6 bases). Germline assignment: CDR1 SGHDT and CDR2 YYEEEE. V was clipped by 1 base and J by 8 bases, with 12 bases between them. The CDR3 consists of 13 residues. The CDR3 DNA is TGTGCCAGCAGCTTGTGGCAGGGGTTAGAAGCTTTCTTT. Its translation is CASSLWQGLEAFF.

This clone has just one count. CDR3 in DNA: TGCGCCAGCAGCCGGGACAGGTTTGCGCGTGGGCAGTACTTC. It specifies CASSRDRFARGQYF. The chain couples TRBV5-1 to TRBJ2-7; 8 bases agree with TRBD1. The CDR3 extends over 14 amino acids. Germline CDR1 reads SGHRS; CDR2 reads YFSETQ. J lost 9 bases, V lost 4 bases, and 12 bases had no gene match.

A note on this clone: This CDR3 is also generated by other DNA sequences in the sample. The chain recombines TRBV5-5 with TRBJ2-7, with 10 bases matching TRBD1. The CDR3 has 13 amino acids. Germline V gene sequence: CDR1 SGHKS, CDR2 YYEKEE (reference sequence). V shed 4 bases, J shed 4 bases, and the junction held 2 bases outside the gene matches. CDR3 bases: TGTGCCAGCAGCCGACAGGGGGCTTACGAGCAGTACTTC. It is translated as CASSRQGAYEQYF.

The gene calls are TRBV7-6 and TRBJ1-1; 8 bases are a match to TRBD1. There are 13 residues in the CDR3. CDR1 is SGHVS, CDR2 FNYEAQ, per germline. With V trimmed by 7 bases and J by 6 bases, 7 bases remained unmatched. The CDR3 bases are TGTGCCAGCAAGCAGGGGGCGCAGGCTGAAGCTTTCTTT. This gives the protein CASKQGAQAEAFF.

This chain joins TRBV5-1 and TRBJ1-2; 8 bases match TRBD1. The J segment lost 4 bases and the V segment lost 2 bases, leaving 10 bases of the junction unmatched. The CDR3 runs 16 residues. CDR1 and CDR2 from the germline V gene are SGHRS and YFSETQ. For the CDR3, the DNA is TGCGCCAGCAGCTTCGACGGACAGGGACTAATCTATGGCTACACCTTC. This gives the protein CASSFDGQGLIYGYTF.

The chain joins TRBV4-2 to TRBJ2-1; 8 nucleotides match TRBD2. From germline, CDR1 is LGHNA and CDR2 YNFKEQ. With V trimmed by 0 bases and J by 4 bases, 8 bases remained unmatched. This CDR3 contains 17 residues. The CDR3 sequence is CASSQEPLLADYNEQFF. In nucleotides, the CDR3 is TGTGCCAGCAGCCAAGAACCCCTACTAGCGGATTACAATGAGCAGTTCTTC.